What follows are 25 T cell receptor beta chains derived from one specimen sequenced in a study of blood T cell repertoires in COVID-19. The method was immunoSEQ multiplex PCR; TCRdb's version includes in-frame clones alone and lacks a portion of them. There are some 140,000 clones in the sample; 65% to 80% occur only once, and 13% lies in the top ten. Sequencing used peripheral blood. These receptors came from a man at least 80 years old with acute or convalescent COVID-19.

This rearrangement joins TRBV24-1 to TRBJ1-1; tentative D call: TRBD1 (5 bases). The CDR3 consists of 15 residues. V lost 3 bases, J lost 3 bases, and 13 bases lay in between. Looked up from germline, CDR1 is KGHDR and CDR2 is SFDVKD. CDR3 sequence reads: CATSDPRGGDTEAFF. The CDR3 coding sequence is TGTGCCACCAGTGATCCGCGGGGGGGAGACACTGAAGCTTTCTTT.

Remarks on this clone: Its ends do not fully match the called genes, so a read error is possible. The CDR3 protein is CASSPWTGTMETQYF. CDR3 in DNA: TGTGCTAGCAGCCCCTGGACAGGGACGATGGAGACCCAGTACTTC. This chain links TRBV7-7 with TRBJ2-5; 8 bases match TRBD1. Germline V gene lookup returns CDR1 SSHAT and CDR2 FNYEAQ (reference sequence). The CDR3 loop spans 15 amino acids.

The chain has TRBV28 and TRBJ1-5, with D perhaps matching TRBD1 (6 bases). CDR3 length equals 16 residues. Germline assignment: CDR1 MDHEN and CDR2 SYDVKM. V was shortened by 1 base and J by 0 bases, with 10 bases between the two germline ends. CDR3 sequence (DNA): TGTGCCAGCAGTTTATTGGTGGGGGCTAGCAATCAGCCCCAGCATTTT. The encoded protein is CASSLLVGASNQPQHF.

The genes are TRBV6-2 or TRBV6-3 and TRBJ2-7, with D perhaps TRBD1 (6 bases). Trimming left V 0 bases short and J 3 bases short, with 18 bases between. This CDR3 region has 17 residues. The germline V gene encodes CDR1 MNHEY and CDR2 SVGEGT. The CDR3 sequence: CASSYSRSMDRLYEQYF. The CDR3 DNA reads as TGTGCCAGCAGTTACTCGAGAAGTATGGACAGACTCTACGAGCAGTACTTC.

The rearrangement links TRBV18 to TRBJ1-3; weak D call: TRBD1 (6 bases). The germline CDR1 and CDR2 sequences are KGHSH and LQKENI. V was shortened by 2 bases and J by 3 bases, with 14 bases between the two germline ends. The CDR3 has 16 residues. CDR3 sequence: CASSPYRDKGGNTIYF. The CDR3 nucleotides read TGTGCCAGCTCACCATACAGGGATAAGGGTGGAAACACCATATATTTT.

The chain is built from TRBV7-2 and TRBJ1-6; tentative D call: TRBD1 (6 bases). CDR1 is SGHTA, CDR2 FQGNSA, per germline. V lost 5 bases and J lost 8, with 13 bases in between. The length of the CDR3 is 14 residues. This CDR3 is CASSHREVHSPLHF. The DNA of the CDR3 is TGTGCCAGCAGCCACAGGGAAGTCCATTCACCCCTCCACTTT.

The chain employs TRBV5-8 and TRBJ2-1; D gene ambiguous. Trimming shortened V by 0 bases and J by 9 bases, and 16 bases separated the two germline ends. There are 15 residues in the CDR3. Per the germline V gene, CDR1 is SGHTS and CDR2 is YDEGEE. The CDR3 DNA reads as TGTGCCAGCAGCTTGGTCCAGGATCCACAAGGTGAGCAGTTCTTC. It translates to CASSLVQDPQGEQFF.

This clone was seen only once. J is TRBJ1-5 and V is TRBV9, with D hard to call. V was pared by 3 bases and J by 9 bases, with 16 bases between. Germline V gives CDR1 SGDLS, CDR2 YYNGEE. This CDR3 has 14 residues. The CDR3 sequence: CASSAEVRFGPQHF. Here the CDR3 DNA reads TGTGCCAGCAGCGCGGAGGTTCGGTTCGGGCCCCAGCATTTT.

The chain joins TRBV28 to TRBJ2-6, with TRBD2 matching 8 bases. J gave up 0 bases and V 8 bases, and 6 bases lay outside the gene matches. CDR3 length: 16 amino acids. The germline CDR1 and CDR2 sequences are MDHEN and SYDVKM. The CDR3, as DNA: TGTGCCAGCCGCTCTCGGGGGGGCTCTGGGGCCAACGTCCTGACTTTC. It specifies CASRSRGGSGANVLTF.

This chain's CDR3 is CAISELPPGQGSTQYF. CDR3 in DNA: TGTGCCATCAGTGAGTTACCTCCGGGACAGGGGTCGACGCAGTATTTT. The rearrangement joins TRBV10-3 to TRBJ2-3; 10 bases match TRBD1. Germline CDR1 and CDR2: ENHRY and SYGVKD. V shed 1 base and J 9 bases; nucleotides not matched to a gene: 10. The CDR3 runs 16 residues.

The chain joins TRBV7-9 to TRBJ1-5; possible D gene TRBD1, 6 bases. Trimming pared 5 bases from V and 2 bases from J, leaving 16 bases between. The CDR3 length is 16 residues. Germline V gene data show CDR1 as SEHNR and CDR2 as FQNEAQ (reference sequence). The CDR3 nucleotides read TGTGCCAGCAGCATGTCGGGACAACGAGGCAATCAGCCCCAGCATTTT. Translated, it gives CASSMSGQRGNQPQHF.

The CDR3 here is CASSATGQGNQPQHF. In nucleotides, the CDR3 is TGTGCCAGTAGTGCGACGGGACAGGGGAATCAGCCCCAGCATTTT. V gene TRBV19 combines with J gene TRBJ1-5, with 10 positions matching TRBD1. Germline trimming cut 5 bases from V and 4 bases from J; bases unmatched to any gene: 5. The germline V gene encodes CDR1 LNHDA and CDR2 SQIVND (reference sequence). CDR3 size: 15 residues.

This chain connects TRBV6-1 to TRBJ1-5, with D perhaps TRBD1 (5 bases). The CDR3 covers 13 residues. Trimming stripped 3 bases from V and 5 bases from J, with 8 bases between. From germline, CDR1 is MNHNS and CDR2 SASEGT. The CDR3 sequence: CASSDRVDQPQHF. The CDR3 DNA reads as TGTGCCAGCAGTGACAGGGTGGATCAGCCCCAGCATTTT.

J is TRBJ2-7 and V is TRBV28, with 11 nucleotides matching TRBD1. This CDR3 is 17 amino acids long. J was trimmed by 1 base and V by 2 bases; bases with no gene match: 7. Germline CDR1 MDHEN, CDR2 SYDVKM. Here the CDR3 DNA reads TGTGCCAGCAGTTTACTCCCGGGACAGGGGGTATCCTACGAGCAGTACTTC. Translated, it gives CASSLLPGQGVSYEQYF.

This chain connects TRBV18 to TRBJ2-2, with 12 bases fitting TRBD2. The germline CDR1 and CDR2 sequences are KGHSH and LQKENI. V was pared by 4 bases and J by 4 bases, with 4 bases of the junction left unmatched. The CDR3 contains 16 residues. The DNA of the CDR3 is TGTGCCAGCTCACGACTAGCGGGGGCCGTCACCGGGGAGCTGTTTTTT. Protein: CASSRLAGAVTGELFF.

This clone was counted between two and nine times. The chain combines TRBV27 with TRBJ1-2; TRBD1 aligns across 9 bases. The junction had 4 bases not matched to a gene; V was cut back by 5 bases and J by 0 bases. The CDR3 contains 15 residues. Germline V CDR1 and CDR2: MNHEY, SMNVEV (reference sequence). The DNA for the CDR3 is TGTGCCAGCAGTCCGTGGGACAGGGCTAACTATGGCTACACCTTC. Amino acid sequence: CASSPWDRANYGYTF.

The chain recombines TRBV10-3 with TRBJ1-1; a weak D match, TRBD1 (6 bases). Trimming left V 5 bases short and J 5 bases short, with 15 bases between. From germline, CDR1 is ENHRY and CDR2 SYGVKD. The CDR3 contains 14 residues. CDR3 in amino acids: CAISQYTGMTEAFF. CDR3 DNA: TGTGCCATCAGTCAGTATACAGGGATGACTGAAGCTTTCTTT.

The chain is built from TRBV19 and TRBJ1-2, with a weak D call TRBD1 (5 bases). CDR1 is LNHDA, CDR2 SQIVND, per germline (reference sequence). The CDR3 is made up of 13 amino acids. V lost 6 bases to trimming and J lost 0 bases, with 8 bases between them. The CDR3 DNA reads TGTGCCAGTAGGCAGGGTTCTAACTATGGCTACACCTTC. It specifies CASRQGSNYGYTF. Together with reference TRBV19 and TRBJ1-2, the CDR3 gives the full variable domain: DGGITQSPKYLFRKEGQNVTLSCEQNLNHDAMYWYRQDPGQGLRLIYYSQIVNDFQKGDIAEGYSVSREKKESFPLTVTSAQKNPTAFYLCASRQGSNYGYTFGSGTRLTVV.

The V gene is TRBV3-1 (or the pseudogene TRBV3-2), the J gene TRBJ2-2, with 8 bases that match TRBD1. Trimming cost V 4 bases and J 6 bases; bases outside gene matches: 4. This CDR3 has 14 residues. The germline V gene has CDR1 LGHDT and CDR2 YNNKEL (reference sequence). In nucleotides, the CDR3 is TGTGCCAGCAGCCCATTACAGGGGGCCGGGGAGCTGTTTTTT. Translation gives CASSPLQGAGELFF.

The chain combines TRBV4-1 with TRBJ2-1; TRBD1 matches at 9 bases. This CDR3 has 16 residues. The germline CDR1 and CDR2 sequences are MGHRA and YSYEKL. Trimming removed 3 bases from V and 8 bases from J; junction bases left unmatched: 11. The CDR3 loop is CASSQDRDRDVDEQFF. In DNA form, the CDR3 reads TGCGCCAGCAGCCAGGACCGGGACAGGGATGTCGATGAGCAGTTCTTC.

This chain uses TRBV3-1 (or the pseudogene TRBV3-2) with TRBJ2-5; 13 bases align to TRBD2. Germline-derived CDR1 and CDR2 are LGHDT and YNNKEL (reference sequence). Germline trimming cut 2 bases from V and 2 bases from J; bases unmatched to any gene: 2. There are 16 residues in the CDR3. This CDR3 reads CASSQRTSGGQETQYF. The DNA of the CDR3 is TGTGCCAGCAGCCAAAGGACTAGCGGGGGACAAGAGACCCAGTACTTC.

The CDR3 is CASSLKEGYEQYF. CDR3 bases: TGCGCCAGCAGCTTAAAGGAGGGCTACGAGCAGTACTTC. V gene TRBV5-1 combines with J gene TRBJ2-7; D may be TRBD2 (6 bases). V was shortened by 2 bases and J by 3 bases, with 9 bases between the two germline ends. CDR3 length: 13 amino acids. Germline loops: CDR1 SGHRS, CDR2 YFSETQ.

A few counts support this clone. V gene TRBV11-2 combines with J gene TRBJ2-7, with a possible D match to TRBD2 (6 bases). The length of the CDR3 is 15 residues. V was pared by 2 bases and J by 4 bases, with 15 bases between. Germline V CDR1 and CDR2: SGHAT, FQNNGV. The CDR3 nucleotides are TGTGCCAGCAGCTTATTCCCAGGGAGCGGGTACGAGCAGTACTTC. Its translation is CASSLFPGSGYEQYF. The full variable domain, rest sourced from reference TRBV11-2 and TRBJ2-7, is EAGVAQSPRYKIIEKRQSVAFWCNPISGHATLYWYQQILGQGPKLLIQFQNNGVVDDSQLPKDRFSAERLKGVDSTLKIQPAKLEDSAVYLCASSLFPGSGYEQYFGPGTRLTVT.

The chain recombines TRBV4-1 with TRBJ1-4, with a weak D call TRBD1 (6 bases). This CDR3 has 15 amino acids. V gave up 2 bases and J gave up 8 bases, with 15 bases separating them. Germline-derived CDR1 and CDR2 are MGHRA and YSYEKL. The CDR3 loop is CASSQRGTGLEKLFF. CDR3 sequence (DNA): TGCGCCAGCAGCCAAAGGGGGACGGGATTGGAAAAACTGTTTTTT.

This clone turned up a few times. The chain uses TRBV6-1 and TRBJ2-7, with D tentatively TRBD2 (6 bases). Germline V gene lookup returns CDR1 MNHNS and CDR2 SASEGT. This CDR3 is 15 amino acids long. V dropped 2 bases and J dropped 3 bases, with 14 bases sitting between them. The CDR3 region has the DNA TGTGCCAGCAGTGAATCGGCACTGGAGGGCTACGAGCAGTACTTC. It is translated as CASSESALEGYEQYF.